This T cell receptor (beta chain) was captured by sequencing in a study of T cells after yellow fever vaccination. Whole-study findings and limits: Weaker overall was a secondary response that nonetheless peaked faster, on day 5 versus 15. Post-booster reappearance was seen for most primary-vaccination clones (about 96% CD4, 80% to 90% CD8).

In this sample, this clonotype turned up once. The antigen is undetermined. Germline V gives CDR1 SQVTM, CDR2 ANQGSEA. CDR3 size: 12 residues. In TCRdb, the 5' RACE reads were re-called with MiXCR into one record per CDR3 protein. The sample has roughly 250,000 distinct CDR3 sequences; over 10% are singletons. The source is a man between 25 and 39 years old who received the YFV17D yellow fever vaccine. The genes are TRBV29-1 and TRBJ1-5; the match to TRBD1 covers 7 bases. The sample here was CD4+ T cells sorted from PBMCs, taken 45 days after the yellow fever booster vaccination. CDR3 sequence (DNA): TGCAGTGCAGGGGGTGGAAATCAGCCCCAGCATTTT. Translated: CSAGGGNQPQHF.